This T cell receptor (beta chain) is drawn from a study of beta chain features in type 1 diabetes. Overall study results and limits: Compared with healthy donors, patients appeared to share more similar naive, central memory and regulatory TCRB repertoires. People with Type 1 diabetes carried modestly yet significantly shorter TCRB CDR3s in all four CD4+ subsets.

Expressed TCRB transcripts got sequenced, as all isolated RNA was reverse transcribed. The data were produced by immunoSEQ multiplex PCR, yet TCRdb's version contains in-frame clones alone and is incomplete. This sample carries a few hundred thousand clones, over 8.5% of them seen once, and the ten largest clones take about 0.6%. As regards this clone: Its target is unknown.

Per the germline V gene, CDR1 is SGHTA and CDR2 is FQGNSA. With 5 bases removed from V and 4 bases from J, the gap between germline ends came to 15 bases. The CDR3 is 15 amino acids. Sequencing was performed on central memory CD4+ T cells from blood. This clonotype was sampled from a man younger than 45 with type 1 diabetes. V gene TRBV7-2 combines with J gene TRBJ2-1; D could derive from TRBD1 or TRBD2 (5 bases each). CDR3 amino acids: CASSKRDRGYNEQFF. The CDR3 DNA sequence: TGTGCCAGCAGCAAACGGGACCGGGGTTACAATGAGCAGTTCTTC.